This TCR beta chain was observed in a study of blood T cells in healthy people across ages. CDR3 length: 15 amino acids. The V gene lost 1 base and the J gene lost 13 bases, with 20 bases spanning the gap. Germline V gives CDR1 SGHVS, CDR2 FNYEAQ. Concerning this clonotype itself: Its target is unknown.

Notes on the study in general: TCR beta diversity, measured per million T cells, fell in a roughly linear way with age. A strong correlation between TCR beta diversity and naive T cell percentage was seen.

Through a sample-barcoded 5' primer and a J-beta primer mix, a second PCR was run for roughly 7 to 12 cycles. MiXCR was run by TCRdb on the 5' RACE reads, yielding one entry per CDR3 protein. The sample consists of 1.2 million to 1.5 million distinct CDR3 sequences, around two fifths of them appearing once. Healthy Russian Caucasian donors spanned ages about 6 to 100 years. The total RNA that was extracted per sample amounted to at least 5.5 micrograms. The rearrangement uses TRBV7-6 and TRBJ2-4; D perhaps matches TRBD1 (6 bases). Sample: blood. The sequence came from a woman between 18 and 29 years old in good health. CDR3: CASSLGQNRDNEQYF. CDR3 sequence (DNA): TGTGCCAGCAGCTTAGGACAGAACAGGGACAATGAGCAGTACTTC.